These 9 T cell receptor beta chains came from one sample sequenced in a study of neurological immune-mediated disorders. From the 5' RACE reads, TCRdb called clonotypes with MiXCR, one entry per CDR3 protein. The sample lists fewer than 90,000 distinct CDR3 sequences, about a tenth occurring once. Sequenced: PBMCs. Receptor source: a man aged 35 to 55 in good health.

This clonotype was detected ten times or more. The CDR3 is CASSRLYGTGGNEQYF. The CDR3 coding sequence is TGTGCCAGCAGTAGACTCTACGGGACAGGGGGCAACGAGCAGTACTTC. The rearrangement links TRBV12-3 or TRBV12-4 to TRBJ2-7, with 12 bases aligning to TRBD1. The CDR3 loop spans 16 amino acids. V lost 5 bases, J lost 5 bases, and 10 bases stayed unmatched.

This clonotype was counted ten times or more. The chain carries TRBV11-3 and TRBJ1-1, with TRBD1 matching 7 bases. V gave up 5 bases and J gave up 4 bases; unmatched junction bases: 10. The CDR3 has 15 amino acids. Germline loops: CDR1 SGHNT, CDR2 YENEEA. CDR3 residues: CASSRRQGGGTEAFF. The CDR3 nucleotides are TGTGCCAGCAGCAGGAGACAGGGCGGCGGCACTGAAGCTTTCTTT.

This clonotype was found a few times. The V and J genes are TRBV6-5 and TRBJ2-5; D possibly matches TRBD1 or TRBD2 (5 bases each). Germline CDR1 and CDR2: MNHEY and SVGAGI. The CDR3 length is 14 residues. The ends were cut back, 6 bases at V and 4 bases at J, with 15 bases in the middle. CDR3 residues: CASSSRGVGETQYF. DNA of the CDR3: TGTGCCAGCAGCTCAAGAGGGGTGGGAGAGACCCAGTACTTC.

This rearrangement joins TRBV28 to TRBJ2-1; unclear D gene. Germline V gene lookup returns CDR1 MDHEN and CDR2 SYDVKM. V lost 7 bases and J lost 6, with 19 bases in between. This CDR3 has 15 amino acids. The CDR3: CASTLDGPFGNEQFF. The CDR3 DNA follows: TGTGCCAGCACCCTCGACGGTCCTTTCGGCAATGAGCAGTTCTTC.

The chain uses TRBV20-1 and TRBJ1-5; D unresolved. CDR1 is DFQATT and CDR2 is SNEGSKA in the germline V gene (reference sequence). This CDR3 is 11 amino acids long. Trimming removed 3 bases at V and 13 bases at J, with 13 bases between. The CDR3 DNA is TGCAGTGCTAGGGGAGCGGAGGGTCAGCATTTT. Translated: CSARGAEGQHF.

This clonotype was counted many times. The chain employs TRBV7-3 and TRBJ2-3, with a weak D call TRBD1 (6 bases). V was pared by 1 base and J by 7 bases, with 12 bases between. The germline gives CDR1 SGHTA, CDR2 FQGTGA. The CDR3 has 14 amino acids. CDR3 protein: CASSLSRGVNTQYF. The CDR3 bases are TGTGCCAGCAGCTTAAGCAGGGGCGTAAATACGCAGTATTTT.

This clonotype was seen only a few times. The chain carries TRBV6-5 and TRBJ2-2, with unresolved D. The CDR3 is 13 residues long. CDR1 and CDR2 (germline): MNHEY, SVGAGI. V was clipped by 11 bases and J by 0 bases, with 10 bases between them. This chain's CDR3 is CAVLEANTGELFF. As DNA, the CDR3 is TGTGCCGTTTTAGAAGCGAACACCGGGGAGCTGTTTTTT.

This clonotype appeared many times. The chain combines TRBV5-1 with TRBJ1-6; no firm D call. The V and J ends lost 4 bases and 9 bases respectively, with 17 bases between them. Germline CDR1 SGHRS, CDR2 YFSETQ. The CDR3 extends over 15 amino acids. As DNA, the CDR3 is TGCGCCAGCAGCCTGCAAAGTTCTAGTGGTTCACCCCTCCACTTT. It specifies CASSLQSSSGSPLHF.

This clonotype qualifies as medium-sized. V usage is TRBV15 and J usage is TRBJ2-3; 8 bases line up with TRBD2. CDR1 LNHNV and CDR2 YYDKDF come from the germline V gene (reference sequence). V lost 1 base to trimming and J lost 4 bases; unmatched junction nucleotides: 4. The CDR3 has 15 amino acids. The CDR3 here is CATSRGGLAADTQYF. The CDR3 DNA sequence: TGTGCCACCAGCAGAGGAGGACTAGCCGCAGATACGCAGTATTTT.